This TCR beta chain was documented in a study of T cell clonotyping in hematopoietic cell transplantation. The assay was immunoSEQ multiplex PCR, and TCRdb's table has in-frame clones only and misses some. The sample consists of some 50,000 clones, roughly 80% of them appearing once. In the case of this clone: Its antigen remains unknown.

Overall study results and limits: Pathologically expanded recipient clonotypes increased progressively from day 30 to day 180 as diversity fell.

The J segment lost 7 bases and the V segment lost 4 bases, leaving 9 bases of the junction unmatched. Germline CDR1 is SGHDT and CDR2 is YYEEEE. This CDR3 spans 14 amino acids. Noted time point: recipient sample about 28 days before transplant, after cytoreduction. The J gene is TRBJ1-2, the V gene TRBV5-6; 8 bases are a match to TRBD1. The sequence was collected from a man aged 55 to 69 with myelodysplastic syndrome. Some clones in this sample may be carry-over from other donors' samples. The sequencing here drew on peripheral blood mononuclear cells, taken before stem cell transplant. The CDR3, as DNA: TGTGCCAGCAGCGGGATAGACAGGGGCTCTGGCTACACCTTC. This translates into CASSGIDRGSGYTF.